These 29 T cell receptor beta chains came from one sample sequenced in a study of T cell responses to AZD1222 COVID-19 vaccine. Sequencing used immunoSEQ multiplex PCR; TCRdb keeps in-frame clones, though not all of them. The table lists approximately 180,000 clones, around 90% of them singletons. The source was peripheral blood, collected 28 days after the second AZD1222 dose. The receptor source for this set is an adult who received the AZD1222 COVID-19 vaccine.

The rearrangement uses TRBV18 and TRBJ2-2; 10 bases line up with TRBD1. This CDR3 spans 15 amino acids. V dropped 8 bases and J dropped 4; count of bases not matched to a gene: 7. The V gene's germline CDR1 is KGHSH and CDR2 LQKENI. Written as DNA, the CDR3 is TGTGCCAGCCCCCGGGGACAGGGGTTCACCGGGGAGCTGTTTTTT. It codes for CASPRGQGFTGELFF.

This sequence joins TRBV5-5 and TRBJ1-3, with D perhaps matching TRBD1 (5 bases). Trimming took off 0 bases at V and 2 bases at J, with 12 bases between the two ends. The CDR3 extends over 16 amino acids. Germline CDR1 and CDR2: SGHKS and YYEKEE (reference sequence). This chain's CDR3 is CASSLEPTVPGNTIYF. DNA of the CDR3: TGTGCCAGCAGCTTGGAGCCGACAGTCCCTGGAAACACCATATATTTT.

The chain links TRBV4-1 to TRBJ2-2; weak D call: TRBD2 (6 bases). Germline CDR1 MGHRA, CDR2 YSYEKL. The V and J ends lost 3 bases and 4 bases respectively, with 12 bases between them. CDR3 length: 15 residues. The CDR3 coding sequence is TGCGCCAGCAGCCACTCCGGGACTTCCACCGGGGAGCTGTTTTTT. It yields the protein CASSHSGTSTGELFF.

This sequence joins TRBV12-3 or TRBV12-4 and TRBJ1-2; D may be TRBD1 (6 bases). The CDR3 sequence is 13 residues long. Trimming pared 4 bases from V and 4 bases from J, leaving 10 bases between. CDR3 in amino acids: CASSSQGLYGYTF. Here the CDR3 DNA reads TGTGCCAGCAGTTCCCAGGGGCTCTATGGCTACACCTTC.

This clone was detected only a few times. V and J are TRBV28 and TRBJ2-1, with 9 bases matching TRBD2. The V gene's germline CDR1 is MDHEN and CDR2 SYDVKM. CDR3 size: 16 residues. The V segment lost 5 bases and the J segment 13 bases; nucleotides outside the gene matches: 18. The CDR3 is CASSKTGSGSVDGQFF. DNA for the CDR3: TGTGCCAGCAGTAAAACCGGTAGCGGGAGCGTTGATGGCCAGTTCTTC.

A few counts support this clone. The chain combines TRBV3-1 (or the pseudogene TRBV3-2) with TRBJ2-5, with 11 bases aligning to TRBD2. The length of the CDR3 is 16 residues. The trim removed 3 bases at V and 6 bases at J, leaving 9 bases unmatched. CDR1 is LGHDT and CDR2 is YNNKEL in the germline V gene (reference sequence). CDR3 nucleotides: TGTGCCAGCAGCCAGGTTAGCGGGAGGGCCATGAAGACCCAGTACTTC. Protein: CASSQVSGRAMKTQYF.

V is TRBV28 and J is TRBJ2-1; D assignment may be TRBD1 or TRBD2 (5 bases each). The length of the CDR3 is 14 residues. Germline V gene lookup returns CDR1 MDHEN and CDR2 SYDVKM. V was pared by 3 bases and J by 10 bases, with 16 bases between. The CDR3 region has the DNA TGTGCCAGCAGTTTGTCCGCTGACTGGGGGGAGCAGTTCTTC. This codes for CASSLSADWGEQFF. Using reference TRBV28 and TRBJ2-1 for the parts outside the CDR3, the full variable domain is DVKVTQSSRYLVKRTGEKVFLECVQDMDHENMFWYRQDPGLGLRLIYFSYDVKMKEKGDIPEGYSVSREKKERFSLILESASTNQTSMYLCASSLSADWGEQFFGPGTRLTVL.

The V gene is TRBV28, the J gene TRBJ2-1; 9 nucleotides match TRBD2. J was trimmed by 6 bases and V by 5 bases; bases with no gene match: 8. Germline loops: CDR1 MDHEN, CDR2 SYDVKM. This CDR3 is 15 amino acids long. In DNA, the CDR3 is TGTGCCAGCAGTACCCCGTCAGCGGGGGGCAATGAGCAGTTCTTC. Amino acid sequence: CASSTPSAGGNEQFF.

This CDR3 is CASSLTSQNTGELFF. The CDR3, as DNA: TGTGCCAGCAGCTTGACTAGTCAAAACACCGGGGAGCTGTTTTTT. The rearrangement links TRBV5-5 to TRBJ2-2; a weak D match, TRBD2 (5 bases). The CDR3 runs 15 residues. V lost 1 base and J lost 2, with 9 bases in between. Germline V lookup: CDR1 SGHKS, CDR2 YYEKEE (reference sequence). The full variable domain, with the rest looked up from reference TRBV5-5 and TRBJ2-2, is DAGVTQSPTHLIKTRGQQVTLRCSPISGHKSVSWYQQVLGQGPQFIFQYYEKEERGRGNFPDRFSARQFPNYSSELNVNALLLGDSALYLCASSLTSQNTGELFFGEGSRLTVL.

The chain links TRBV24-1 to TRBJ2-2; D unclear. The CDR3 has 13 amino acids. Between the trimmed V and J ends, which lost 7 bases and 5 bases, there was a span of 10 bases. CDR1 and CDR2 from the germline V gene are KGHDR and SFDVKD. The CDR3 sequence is CATRDRRTGELFF. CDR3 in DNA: TGTGCCACCAGAGACCGAAGAACCGGGGAGCTGTTTTTT.

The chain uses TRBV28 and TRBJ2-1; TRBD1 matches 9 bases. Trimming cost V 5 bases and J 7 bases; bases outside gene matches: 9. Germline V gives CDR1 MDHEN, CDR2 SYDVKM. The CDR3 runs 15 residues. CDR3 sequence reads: CASSGRDRVWNEQFF. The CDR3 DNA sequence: TGTGCCAGCAGTGGCCGGGACAGGGTTTGGAATGAGCAGTTCTTC.

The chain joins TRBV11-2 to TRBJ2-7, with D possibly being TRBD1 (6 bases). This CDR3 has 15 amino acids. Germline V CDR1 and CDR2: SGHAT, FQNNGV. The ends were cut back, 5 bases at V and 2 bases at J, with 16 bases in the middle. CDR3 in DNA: TGTGCCAGCAGCCACCCGCTACAGGGTACCTACGAGCAGTACTTC. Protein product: CASSHPLQGTYEQYF. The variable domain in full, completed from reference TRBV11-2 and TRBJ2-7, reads EAGVAQSPRYKIIEKRQSVAFWCNPISGHATLYWYQQILGQGPKLLIQFQNNGVVDDSQLPKDRFSAERLKGVDSTLKIQPAKLEDSAVYLCASSHPLQGTYEQYFGPGTRLTVT.

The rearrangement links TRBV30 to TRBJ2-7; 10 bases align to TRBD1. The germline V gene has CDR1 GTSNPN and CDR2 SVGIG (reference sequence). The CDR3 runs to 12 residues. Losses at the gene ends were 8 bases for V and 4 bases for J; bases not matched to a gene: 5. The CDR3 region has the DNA TGTGCCAGGGGACAGGGGACTTACGAGCAGTACTTC. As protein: CARGQGTYEQYF.

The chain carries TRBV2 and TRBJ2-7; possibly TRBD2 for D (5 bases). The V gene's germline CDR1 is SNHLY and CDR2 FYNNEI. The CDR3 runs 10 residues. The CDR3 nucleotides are TGTGCGTCGGGGAACTACGAGCAGTACTTC. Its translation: CASGNYEQYF. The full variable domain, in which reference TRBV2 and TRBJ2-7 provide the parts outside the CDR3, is EPEVTQTPSHQVTQMGQEVILRCVPISNHLYFYWYRQILGQKVEFLVSFYNNEISEKSEIFDDQFSVERPDGSNFTLKIRSTKLEDSAMYFCASGNYEQYFGPGTRLTVT.

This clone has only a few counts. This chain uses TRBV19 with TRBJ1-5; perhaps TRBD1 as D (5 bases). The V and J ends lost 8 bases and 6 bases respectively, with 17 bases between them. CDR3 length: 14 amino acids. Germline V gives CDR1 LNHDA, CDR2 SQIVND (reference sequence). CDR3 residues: CASCALGVGQPQHF. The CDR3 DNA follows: TGTGCCAGTTGCGCCCTAGGGGTGGGTCAGCCCCAGCATTTT.

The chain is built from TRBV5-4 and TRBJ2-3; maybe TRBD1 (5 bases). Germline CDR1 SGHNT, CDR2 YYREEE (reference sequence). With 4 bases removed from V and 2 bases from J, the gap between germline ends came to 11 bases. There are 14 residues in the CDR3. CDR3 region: CASSLRQYTDTQYF. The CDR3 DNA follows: TGTGCCAGCAGCCTCAGACAGTACACAGATACGCAGTATTTT.

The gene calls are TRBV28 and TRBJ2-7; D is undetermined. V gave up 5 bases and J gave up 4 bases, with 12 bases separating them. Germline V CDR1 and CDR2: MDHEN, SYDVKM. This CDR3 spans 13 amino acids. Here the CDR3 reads CASSPSLGYEQYF. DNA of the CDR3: TGTGCCAGCAGTCCGTCGTTGGGTTACGAGCAGTACTTC.

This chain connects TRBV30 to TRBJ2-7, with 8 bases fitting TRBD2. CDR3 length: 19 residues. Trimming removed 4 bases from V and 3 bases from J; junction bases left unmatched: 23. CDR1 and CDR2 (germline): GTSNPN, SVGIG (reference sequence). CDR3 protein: CAWNARRLARPYHNYEQYF. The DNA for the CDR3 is TGTGCCTGGAACGCCCGAAGACTAGCGAGGCCTTACCACAACTACGAGCAGTACTTC. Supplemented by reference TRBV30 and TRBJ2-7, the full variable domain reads SQTIHQWPATLVQPVGSPLSLECTVEGTSNPNLYWYRQAAGRGLQLLFYSVGIGQISSEVPQNLSASRPQDRQFILSSKKLLLSDSGFYLCAWNARRLARPYHNYEQYFGPGTRLTVT.

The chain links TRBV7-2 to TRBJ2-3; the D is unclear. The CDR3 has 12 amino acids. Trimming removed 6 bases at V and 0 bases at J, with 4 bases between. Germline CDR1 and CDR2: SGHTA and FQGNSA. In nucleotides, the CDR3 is TGTGCCAGCAGGACCAGCACAGATACGCAGTATTTT. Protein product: CASRTSTDTQYF.

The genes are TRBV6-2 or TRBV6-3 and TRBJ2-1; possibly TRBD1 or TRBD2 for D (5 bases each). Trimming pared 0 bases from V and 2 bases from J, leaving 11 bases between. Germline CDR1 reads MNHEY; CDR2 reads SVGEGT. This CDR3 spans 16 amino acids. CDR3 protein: CASSYSWGRTYNEQFF. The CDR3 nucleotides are TGTGCCAGCAGTTACTCATGGGGGAGAACCTACAATGAGCAGTTCTTC.

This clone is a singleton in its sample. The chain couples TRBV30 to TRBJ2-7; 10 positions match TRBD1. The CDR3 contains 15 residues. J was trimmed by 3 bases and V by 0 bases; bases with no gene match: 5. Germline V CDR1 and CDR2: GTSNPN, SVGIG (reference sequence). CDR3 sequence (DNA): TGTGCCTGGAGTGTATTTGGGACAGGGGACTACGAGCAGTACTTC. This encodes CAWSVFGTGDYEQYF.

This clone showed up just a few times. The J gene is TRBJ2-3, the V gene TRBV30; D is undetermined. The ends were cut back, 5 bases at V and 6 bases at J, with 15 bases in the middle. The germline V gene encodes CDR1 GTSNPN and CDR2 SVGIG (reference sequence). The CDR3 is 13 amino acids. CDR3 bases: TGTGCCTGGGGTTCGCCCGCGGCGGATACGCAGTATTTT. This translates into CAWGSPAADTQYF.

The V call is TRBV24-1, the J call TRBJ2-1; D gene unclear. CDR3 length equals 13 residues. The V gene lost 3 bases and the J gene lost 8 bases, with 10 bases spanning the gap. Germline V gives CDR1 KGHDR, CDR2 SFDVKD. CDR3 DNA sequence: TGTGCCACCAGTGATCCCTCCAAAGATGAGCAGTTCTTC. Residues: CATSDPSKDEQFF.

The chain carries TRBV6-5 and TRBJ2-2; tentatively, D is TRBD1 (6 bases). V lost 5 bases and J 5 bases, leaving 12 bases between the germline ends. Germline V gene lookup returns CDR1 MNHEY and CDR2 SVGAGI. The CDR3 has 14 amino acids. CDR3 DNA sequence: TGTGCCAGCAGTAACAGGGTGGAAACCGGGGAGCTGTTTTTT. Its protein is CASSNRVETGELFF.

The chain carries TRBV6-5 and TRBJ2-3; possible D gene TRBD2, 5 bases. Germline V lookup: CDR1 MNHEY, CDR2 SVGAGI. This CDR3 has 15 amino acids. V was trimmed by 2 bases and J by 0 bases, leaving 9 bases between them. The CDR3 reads CASSYRGLSTDTQYF. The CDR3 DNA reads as TGTGCCAGCAGTTACCGAGGACTGAGCACAGATACGCAGTATTTT.

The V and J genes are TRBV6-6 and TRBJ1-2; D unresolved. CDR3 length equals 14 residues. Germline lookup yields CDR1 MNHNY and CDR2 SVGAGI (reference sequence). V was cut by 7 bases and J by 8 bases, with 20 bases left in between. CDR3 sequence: CASTHERAREGYTF. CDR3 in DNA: TGTGCCAGCACCCACGAGCGGGCCCGGGAGGGCTACACCTTC.

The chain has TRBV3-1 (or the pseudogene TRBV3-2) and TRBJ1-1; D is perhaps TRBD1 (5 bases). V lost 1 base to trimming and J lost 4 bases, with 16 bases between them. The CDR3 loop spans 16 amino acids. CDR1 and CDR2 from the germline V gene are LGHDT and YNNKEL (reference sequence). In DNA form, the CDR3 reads TGTGCCAGCAGCCAAGGGGGGAACTTACGGGCCACTGAAGCTTTCTTT. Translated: CASSQGGNLRATEAFF.

The CDR3 spells CASDRRGFTGELFF. The CDR3, as DNA: TGTGCCAGTGATCGCAGGGGGTTCACCGGGGAGCTGTTTTTT. The gene calls are TRBV19 and TRBJ2-2, with 7 bases matching TRBD1. Germline V gives CDR1 LNHDA, CDR2 SQIVND (reference sequence). The CDR3 has 14 residues. V lost 8 bases, J lost 4 bases, and 7 bases stayed unmatched. Complete variable domain (other parts from reference TRBV19 and TRBJ2-2): DGGITQSPKYLFRKEGQNVTLSCEQNLNHDAMYWYRQDPGQGLRLIYYSQIVNDFQKGDIAEGYSVSREKKESFPLTVTSAQKNPTAFYLCASDRRGFTGELFFGEGSRLTVL.

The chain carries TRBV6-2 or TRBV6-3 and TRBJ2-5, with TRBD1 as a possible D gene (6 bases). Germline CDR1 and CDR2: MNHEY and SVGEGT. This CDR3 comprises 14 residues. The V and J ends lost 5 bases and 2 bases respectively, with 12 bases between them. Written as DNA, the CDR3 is TGTGCCAGCAGTCGTAGGGGACAACAAGAGACCCAGTACTTC. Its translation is CASSRRGQQETQYF.